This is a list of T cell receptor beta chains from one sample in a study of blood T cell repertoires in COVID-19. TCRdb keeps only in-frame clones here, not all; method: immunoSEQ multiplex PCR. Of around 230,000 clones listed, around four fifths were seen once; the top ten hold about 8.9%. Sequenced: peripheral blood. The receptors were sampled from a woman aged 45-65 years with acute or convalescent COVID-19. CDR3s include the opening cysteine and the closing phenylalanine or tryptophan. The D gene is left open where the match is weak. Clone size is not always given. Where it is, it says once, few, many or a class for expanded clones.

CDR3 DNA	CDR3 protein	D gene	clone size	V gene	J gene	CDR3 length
TGCGCCAGCAGCTTGGCACTAACGGGTTCCCACGAGCAGTACTTC	CASSLALTGSHEQYF	.	few	TRBV5-1	TRBJ2-7	15
TGTGCCAGCAGCCCCGGGACTAGCGGGAGAACTGAGCAGTTCTTC	CASSPGTSGRTEQFF	TRBD2	.	TRBV6-5	TRBJ2-1	15
TGTGCCAGCATTGAAGGGGGAGGAAGCTACGAGCAGTACTTC	CASIEGGGSYEQYF	.	.	TRBV6-1	TRBJ2-7	14
TGTGCCAGCAGCTTAGTGTACAGGCGCGGCGAAAAACTGTTTTTT	CASSLVYRRGEKLFF	.	.	TRBV7-2	TRBJ1-4	15
TGTGCCAGCAGCTTAGACTATTCCTACGAGCAGTACTTC	CASSLDYSYEQYF	.	.	TRBV11-2	TRBJ2-7	13
TGTGCCAGCAGCTTGGTAGATGGGGCGCGTGGCTACACCTTC	CASSLVDGARGYTF	.	.	TRBV5-6	TRBJ1-2	14
TGTGCCAGTGGTAAGAGGAACACTGAAGCTTTCTTT	CASGKRNTEAFF	.	once	TRBV19	TRBJ1-1	12
TGCAGTGCTAGGGGGGACAGTCGACTGTTTTTT	CSARGDSRLFF	TRBD1	.	TRBV20-1	TRBJ1-4	11
TGTGCCAGCAGCTTGGTAGCGGCGCCAACCAATGAGCAGTTCTTC	CASSLVAAPTNEQFF	.	.	TRBV5-4	TRBJ2-1	15
TGTGCCAGCAGCTCTGGGACAGGGGATGGCTACACCTTC	CASSSGTGDGYTF	TRBD1	.	TRBV13	TRBJ1-2	13
TGTGCCAGCAGCCAAGTTGCGGGGGATTTCTACGAGCAGTACTTC	CASSQVAGDFYEQYF	TRBD2	.	TRBV3-1/TRBV3-2	TRBJ2-7	15
TGTGCCAGCAAACAGCTCTCGGCCCTGAACACTGAAGCTTTCTTT	CASKQLSALNTEAFF	.	few	TRBV27	TRBJ1-1	15
TGTGCCAGCAGTCCCATCCATGGTCGGGAGGATTTCAATGAGCAGTTCTTC	CASSPIHGREDFNEQFF	TRBD2	once	TRBV28	TRBJ2-1	17
TGTGCCAGCAGCACACTGGACATCGGGTACGAGCAGTACTTC	CASSTLDIGYEQYF	.	.	TRBV5-6	TRBJ2-7	14
TGTGCCAGCAGTTCGACTACCAGGAGCTCCTACAATGAGCAGTTCTTC	CASSSTTRSSYNEQFF	.	.	TRBV6-6	TRBJ2-1	16
TGTGCCAGCAGACCCGGGGGAGCTAATGAAAAACTGTTTTTT	CASRPGGANEKLFF	.	.	TRBV2	TRBJ1-4	14
TGTGCCAGCAGTTCGGCGGGCGGAGCGCAGGGGGCCGATGAGCAGTTCTTC	CASSSAGGAQGADEQFF	TRBD1	.	TRBV28	TRBJ2-1	17
TGTGCCAGTAGTATAGGTTCCTCTGGCCCTAATGAGCAGTTCTTC	CASSIGSSGPNEQFF	.	.	TRBV19	TRBJ2-1	15
TGTGCCAGCGGTCAGCAGCGTGGCTACACCTTC	CASGQQRGYTF	.	.	TRBV2	TRBJ1-2	11
TGCAGTGCTAGTTCGTCGCCGGGACTAGCTGGCACCGGGGAGCTGTTTTTT	CSASSSPGLAGTGELFF	TRBD2	.	TRBV20-1	TRBJ2-2	17
TGTGCCAGCTCACCGCAGGGACAGAGGCAGTATTTT	CASSPQGQRQYF	TRBD1	.	TRBV18	TRBJ2-3	12
TGCGCCAGCAGCTTGGAGGGGCTCGAGCAGTACTTC	CASSLEGLEQYF	.	few	TRBV5-1	TRBJ2-7	12
TGTGCCAGCAGTTACAACAGGGGAGCAGGCGAGCAGTACTTC	CASSYNRGAGEQYF	TRBD1	once	TRBV6-5	TRBJ2-7	14
TGTGCCAGCAGCCAGCGGGAGAGGGCAAACAATGAGCAGTTCTTC	CASSQRERANNEQFF	TRBD2	.	TRBV13	TRBJ2-1	15
TGTGCCTGGAGTGTATGGTCGGGGGACTCTGGAAACACCATATATTTT	CAWSVWSGDSGNTIYF	.	.	TRBV30	TRBJ1-3	16
TGTGCCAGTAGTCCCACCGAGAGTGATACGCAGTATTTT	CASSPTESDTQYF	.	.	TRBV19	TRBJ2-3	13
TGTGCCACCAGCACAGGGCCCGATGAAGCTTTCTTT	CATSTGPDEAFF	.	.	TRBV15	TRBJ1-1	12
TGTGCCAGCAGTGTAGCAGGACAGGGGGGATACAATGAGCAGTTCTTC	CASSVAGQGGYNEQFF	TRBD1	.	TRBV2	TRBJ2-1	16
TGTGCCAGCAGTGAATTGGGGCAGAGAGCATTAGCCAAAAACATTCAGTACTTC	CASSELGQRALAKNIQYF	.	.	TRBV2	TRBJ2-4	18
TGTGCCAGCAGCGTAGTGGAGGGGGCGGGGGGCTACACCTTC	CASSVVEGAGGYTF	TRBD1	.	TRBV9	TRBJ1-2	14
TGTGCCAGCACCGCCCGGGGTTGGGATTCACCCCTCCACTTT	CASTARGWDSPLHF	.	few	TRBV27	TRBJ1-6	14
TGTGCCAGCAGCCCCGGGGGGCCGAACACCGGGGAGCTGTTTTTT	CASSPGGPNTGELFF	.	.	TRBV28	TRBJ2-2	15
TGTGCCAGCAGTTACGGACAGGTGAACACTGAAGCTTTCTTT	CASSYGQVNTEAFF	TRBD1	.	TRBV6-5	TRBJ1-1	14
TGTGCCAGCAGCTTAGAAGGCCGCGCCGGATCCGGGAAGCAGTTCTTC	CASSLEGRAGSGKQFF	.	.	TRBV11-3	TRBJ2-1	16
TGTGCCTGGACCCCCTCGTCGTCAGGGGCGAGGGATCAGCCCCAGCATTTT	CAWTPSSSGARDQPQHF	.	.	TRBV30	TRBJ1-5	17
TGCGCCACCAGGACAGGGGAAGGAGCAGATACGCAGTATTTT	CATRTGEGADTQYF	TRBD1	.	TRBV4-1	TRBJ2-3	14
TGTGCCACCAGTGATCGACGGACTAGCGGGAGGCCTCTAGACAATGAGCAGTTCTTC	CATSDRRTSGRPLDNEQFF	TRBD2	.	TRBV24-1	TRBJ2-1	19
TGTGCCACCAGTGATGTTTACACTAGCGGGGGTCCTTACAATGAGCAGTTCTTC	CATSDVYTSGGPYNEQFF	TRBD2	.	TRBV24-1	TRBJ2-1	18
TGCGCCAGCAGCCAAGATGGGACAGTGCCCTACGAGCAGTACTTC	CASSQDGTVPYEQYF	TRBD1	.	TRBV4-1	TRBJ2-7	15
TGTGCCAGCAGTTCGGCCAGGGGTTCCTACGAGCAGTACTTC	CASSSARGSYEQYF	.	.	TRBV28	TRBJ2-7	14